This is a list of T cell receptor beta chains from one sample in a study of OX40 agonist ivuxolimab in advanced cancers. The method was immunoSEQ multiplex PCR; TCRdb's version includes in-frame clones alone and lacks a portion of them. The table has fewer than 50,000 clones, roughly 88% seen once. Specimen: CD4+ or CD8+ T cells sorted from blood, collected in a trial of the OX40 agonist ivuxolimab. The receptors stem from an adult with an advanced solid tumor such as melanoma, head and neck, liver or kidney cancer. Each CDR3 is given with its conserved first and last residue. Each record gives: D gene, clone size, CDR3 length, V gene, J gene, CDR3 DNA, CDR3 protein. The D gene is left open where the match is weak. The size entry is marked missing in some rows and otherwise reads once, few, many or a size class.

NA	NA	14	TRBV6-7	TRBJ1-4	TGTGCCAGCTGGACAGTCGCAACTAATGAAAAACTGTTTTTT	CASWTVATNEKLFF
NA	NA	16	TRBV7-9	TRBJ1-4	TGTGCCAGCAGCCAGTCGGGTCAGGCCTCTAATGAAAAACTGTTTTTT	CASSQSGQASNEKLFF
NA	NA	14	TRBV11-2	TRBJ2-2	TGTGCCAGCAGCTTAGCGGGGAGCACCGGGGAGCTGTTTTTT	CASSLAGSTGELFF
TRBD1	once	15	TRBV9	TRBJ2-7	TGTGCCAGCAGCGTAGGACAGGGTCCTAACTACGAGCAGTACTTC	CASSVGQGPNYEQYF
NA	NA	15	TRBV27	TRBJ1-2	TGTGCCAGCAGTTTATTGGGGGGTTCTAACTATGGCTACACCTTC	CASSLLGGSNYGYTF
NA	NA	15	TRBV27	TRBJ1-1	TGTGCCAGCAGTTTAGGGGAAGGGACGAACACTGAAGCTTTCTTT	CASSLGEGTNTEAFF
TRBD1	few	17	TRBV7-6	TRBJ2-5	TGTGCCAGCAGCTTAGTACTCAGGGGGCAGGTCGAAGAGACCCAGTACTTC	CASSLVLRGQVEETQYF
TRBD2	NA	15	TRBV10-3	TRBJ2-1	TGTGCCATCAGTGTTGGGGGGGGAGAGTACAATGAGCAGTTCTTC	CAISVGGGEYNEQFF
NA	NA	15	TRBV27	TRBJ2-7	TGTGCCAGCAGTTTATCGACACCTGTCCTGGACGAGCAGTACTTC	CASSLSTPVLDEQYF
NA	NA	16	TRBV27	TRBJ2-4	TGTGCCAGCAGCTGGGGACGACCTGGCGGTAAAAACATTCAGTACTTC	CASSWGRPGGKNIQYF
NA	NA	12	TRBV7-9	TRBJ1-1	TGTGCCAGCCGACCCTTTGGTACTGAAGCTTTCTTT	CASRPFGTEAFF
NA	once	10	TRBV28	TRBJ1-1	TGTGCCACTGAGACACCAGAAGCTTTCTTT	CATETPEAFF
NA	NA	14	TRBV11-2	TRBJ2-7	TGTGCCAGCAGCTTAGCGTGGGACGACTACGAGCAGTACTTC	CASSLAWDDYEQYF
NA	NA	15	TRBV6-5	TRBJ2-7	TGTGCCAGCAGTCAATCCCAGGGGGGACACTACGAGCAGTACTTC	CASSQSQGGHYEQYF
TRBD2	NA	15	TRBV2	TRBJ2-7	TGTGCCAGTAAATACCAGACTAGCGTGCCGGTGGGGCAGTACTTC	CASKYQTSVPVGQYF
TRBD1	NA	17	TRBV4-3	TRBJ2-1	TGCGCCAGCAGCCAAGAACCGGGACAGGGGGCCTACAATGAGCAGTTCTTC	CASSQEPGQGAYNEQFF
NA	NA	17	TRBV7-2	TRBJ1-6	TGTGCCAGCAGCTTAGATTGGTCAGGGGATGTCGGTCCACCCCTCCACTTT	CASSLDWSGDVGPPLHF
NA	NA	19	TRBV5-1	TRBJ2-7	TGCGCCAGCAGCTTGGGTCCCCCCCCCGGGACGGTAAGCTCCTACGAGCAGTACTTC	CASSLGPPPGTVSSYEQYF
NA	once	15	TRBV2	TRBJ1-5	TGTGCCAGCAGTCCGGGGACCCCTGGCAATCAGCCCCAGCATTTT	CASSPGTPGNQPQHF
NA	NA	15	TRBV7-7	TRBJ2-5	TGTGCCAGCAGCGCCCGTGGCAGAGCTCAAGAGACCCAGTACTTC	CASSARGRAQETQYF
NA	NA	13	TRBV7-8	TRBJ2-7	TGTGCCAGCAGCCTCCTCCAGGAGGACGAGCAGTACTTC	CASSLLQEDEQYF
NA	NA	14	TRBV7-3	TRBJ2-1	TGTGCCAGCAGCGCCGAAGGGGTGATTAAGGAGCAGTTCTTC	CASSAEGVIKEQFF
NA	NA	15	TRBV7-7	TRBJ2-7	TGTGCCAGCAGCTTAGAAAGGGCAGGGTTCCACGAGCAGTACTTC	CASSLERAGFHEQYF
NA	NA	16	TRBV7-9	TRBJ2-1	TGTGCCAGCAGCTTAGAAAGCGGTAGGGCCTACAATGAGCAGTTCTTC	CASSLESGRAYNEQFF
NA	NA	15	TRBV4-1	TRBJ1-4	TGCGCCAGCAGCCCTTTACCAGGGGCTATGGAAAAACTGTTTTTT	CASSPLPGAMEKLFF
NA	NA	10	TRBV2	TRBJ2-5	TGTGCCAGCTACAAGAGAACCCAGTACTTC	CASYKRTQYF
NA	few	15	TRBV6-5	TRBJ1-2	TGTGCCAGCAGTTACTCGGACAGTCCTATCTATGGCTACACCTTC	CASSYSDSPIYGYTF
TRBD2	few	16	TRBV5-1	TRBJ2-1	TGCGCCAGCAGCTCTTTATTTAGCGGGGGGAACAATGAGCAGTTCTTC	CASSSLFSGGNNEQFF
TRBD1	once	14	TRBV10-2	TRBJ1-1	TGCGCCAGCAGGGCCGGGACAGGGGGCACTGAAGCTTTCTTT	CASRAGTGGTEAFF
TRBD2	NA	17	TRBV27	TRBJ2-5	TGTGCCAGCAGTTTATCGAACGGACTAGCGGTTCAAGAGACCCAGTACTTC	CASSLSNGLAVQETQYF
NA	once	13	TRBV6-5	TRBJ1-3	TGTGCCAGCACCTCCGGGGTTGGAAACACCATATATTTT	CASTSGVGNTIYF
NA	NA	15	TRBV27	TRBJ2-1	TGTGCCAGCAGTTTACGCAGCCACTCCTACAATGAGCAGTTCTTC	CASSLRSHSYNEQFF
NA	NA	18	TRBV2	TRBJ2-6	TGTGCCACCCTCACAATAGGGGGGGCCAGCTCTGGGGCCAACGTCCTGACTTTC	CATLTIGGASSGANVLTF
TRBD1	NA	16	TRBV9	TRBJ1-2	TGTGCCAGCAGCGCCCAAGGACAGGGAGGGAACTATGGCTACACCTTC	CASSAQGQGGNYGYTF
TRBD1	NA	14	TRBV6-1	TRBJ1-2	TGTGCCAGCAGTGAAGTGGGACAGTCCTATGGCTACACCTTC	CASSEVGQSYGYTF
TRBD1	NA	17	TRBV28	TRBJ1-6	TGTGCCAGCAGCGTTACAGGGGGCTTCTCCTATAATTCACCCCTCCACTTT	CASSVTGGFSYNSPLHF
TRBD2	NA	17	TRBV4-3	TRBJ2-7	TGCGCCAGCAGCCAAGATCAGGTAGCGGGGAACTCCTACGAGCAGTACTTC	CASSQDQVAGNSYEQYF
TRBD2	NA	16	TRBV27	TRBJ2-3	TGTGCCAGCAGTTTTTCTAGCGGGGGGAGCACAGATACGCAGTATTTT	CASSFSSGGSTDTQYF
NA	once	13	TRBV5-6	TRBJ1-2	TGTGCCAGCAGCTCTGGAGGCCCCTATGGCTACACCTTC	CASSSGGPYGYTF